Sequencing of this TCR beta chain was carried out in a study of shared clonotypes between healthy human individuals. Whole-study results and caveats: The naive CD4 repertoires of a handful of donors were compared, and approximately 5% of clonotypes were shared.

With respect to this clone: The antigen remains unidentified.

Naive CD8 cells lacked CD45RO, underwent positive selection for CCR7 and left out terminally differentiated effector memory CD45RA+ cells. All of the donors resided in Nashville, Tennessee, and each was a Caucasian adult. Profiled with immunoSEQ multiplex PCR; TCRdb holds only in-frame clones, not every one. The sample has roughly 770,000 clones; roughly 96% are singletons. Between the trimmed V and J ends, which lost 3 bases and 2 bases, there was a span of 16 bases. CDR1 is SGHRS and CDR2 is YFSETQ in the germline V gene. The CDR3 runs to 16 residues. V is TRBV5-1 and J is TRBJ2-3; weak D call: TRBD2 (6 bases). Material: naive CD8+ T cells sorted from blood. The source of this sequence is a man aged 30-40 years in good health. CDR3 protein: CASSYLGGVDTDTQYF. As DNA, the CDR3 is TGCGCCAGCAGCTATTTGGGGGGAGTTGACACAGATACGCAGTATTTT.